The rows below give T cell receptor beta chains drawn from one sample of a study of T cells in Graves' hyperthyroidism and ophthalmopathy. TCRdb re-derived calls from the multiplex PCR reads in MiXCR, one entry per CDR3 protein. The sample records approximately 610,000 distinct CDR3 sequences, roughly 14% being singletons. Material for sequencing was blood. The receptors were sampled from a middle-aged woman with Graves' ophthalmopathy. CDR3s include the opening cysteine and the closing phenylalanine or tryptophan. The order of the fields is D gene, clone size, CDR3 length, J gene, V gene, CDR3 DNA, CDR3 protein. A D gene is named only where the DNA matches it firmly. Size is stated for part of the rows, as once, few or many counts, or as a class when the clone is expanded.

. | . | 16 | TRBJ2-7 | TRBV20-1 | TGCAGTGCTAGAGATGTTGCGGGACCCCGACCCTACGAGCAGTACTTC | CSARDVAGPRPYEQYF
. | many | 11 | TRBJ1-1 | TRBV12-3/TRBV12-4 | TGTGCCAGCAGTTTCAGAGAGGAAGCTTTCTTT | CASSFREEAFF
TRBD2 | many | 18 | TRBJ2-7 | TRBV28 | TGTGCCAGCAGTCCGATCACCGGGAGGCCCGAGCGACCCTACGAGCAGTACTTC | CASSPITGRPERPYEQYF
. | few | 17 | TRBJ1-2 | TRBV27 | TGTGCCAGCAGTTCCACCCGGACAACGGGGCTTAGCTATGGCTACACCTTC | CASSSTRTTGLSYGYTF
TRBD2 | . | 17 | TRBJ2-2 | TRBV11-2 | TGTGCCAGCAGCCCGCTGACTAGCGGGAAGATCTTCGGGGAGCTGTTTTTT | CASSPLTSGKIFGELFF
. | few | 14 | TRBJ1-1 | TRBV24-1 | TGTGCCACCAGTGACCGTCTTGGGGGAGATGAAGCTTTCTTT | CATSDRLGGDEAFF
TRBD1 | many | 15 | TRBJ2-7 | TRBV30 | TGTGCCTGGAGTGTTGGGACAGGGGGGGCCTACGAGCAGTACTTC | CAWSVGTGGAYEQYF
. | few | 17 | TRBJ2-3 | TRBV11-2 | TGTGCCAGCAGCTTAGATCTTAGCGGACCCTTCACAGATACGCAGTATTTT | CASSLDLSGPFTDTQYF
. | many | 13 | TRBJ1-2 | TRBV19 | TGTGCCAGTAGCACGGAAACTGAGTATGGCTACACCTTC | CASSTETEYGYTF
TRBD1 | many | 14 | TRBJ2-5 | TRBV20-1 | TGCAGTGCTCCGGGACAGGGGACCTCAGAGACCCAGTACTTC | CSAPGQGTSETQYF
. | many | 18 | TRBJ2-5 | TRBV27 | TGTGCCAGCAGTCCCTACTCCGGCCTATTAGGGACCCAAGAGACCCAGTACTTC | CASSPYSGLLGTQETQYF
. | many | 14 | TRBJ1-5 | TRBV7-8 | TGTGCCAGCAGGCCGGTCGGGAAGGGACAGCCCCAGCATTTT | CASRPVGKGQPQHF
TRBD1 | many | 15 | TRBJ2-5 | TRBV7-2 | TGTGCCAGCAGCCCGACCGGGACAGCCCAAGAGACCCAGTACTTC | CASSPTGTAQETQYF
TRBD1 | many | 15 | TRBJ2-7 | TRBV7-2 | TGTGCCAGCAGCTTAGGGACAGGGGGCTTCTACGAGCAGTACTTC | CASSLGTGGFYEQYF
. | many | 13 | TRBJ2-7 | TRBV19 | TGTGCCAGTAGTCCCAAAGCCAGTATGGAGCAGTACTTC | CASSPKASMEQYF
. | . | 11 | TRBJ2-5 | TRBV12-3/TRBV12-4 | TGTGCCAGCAGAAGGGTGGAGCTCCAGTACTTC | CASRRVELQYF
TRBD2 | . | 18 | TRBJ2-4 | TRBV14 | TGTGCCAGCAGCCAGTTGGGGGATAGCGGGACAGCCAAAAACATTCAGTACTTC | CASSQLGDSGTAKNIQYF
. | many | 13 | TRBJ1-5 | TRBV6-2/TRBV6-3 | TGTGCCAGCAAGGGATTAGGCAATCAGCCCCAGCATTTT | CASKGLGNQPQHF
TRBD1 | few | 16 | TRBJ2-5 | TRBV4-1 | TGCGCCAGCAGCCTTTCCCGGGCAGGGGGCCAAGAGACCCAGTACTTC | CASSLSRAGGQETQYF
. | . | 11 | TRBJ1-1 | TRBV29-1 | TGCAGCGTCGCGACCAGGACTGAAGCTTTCTTT | CSVATRTEAFF
. | many | 15 | TRBJ2-7 | TRBV28 | TGTGCCAGCAGTGGCCCCCAGAAGGGGCTGGGGGAGCAGTACTTC | CASSGPQKGLGEQYF
TRBD2 | many | 16 | TRBJ2-5 | TRBV11-2 | TGTGCCAGCAGCCCCCAGTTAGCGGGTAACCAAGAGACCCAGTACTTC | CASSPQLAGNQETQYF
. | . | 15 | TRBJ1-1 | TRBV28 | TGTGCCAGCAGTTTAAGCGACAGGATGAACGCTGAAGCTTTCTTT | CASSLSDRMNAEAFF
. | many | 11 | TRBJ2-7 | TRBV30 | TGTGCCGCAGGGGTAACCTACGAGCAGTACTTC | CAAGVTYEQYF